This T cell receptor (beta chain) is drawn from a study of PD-L1 blockade in urothelial cancer. Study information: Every 3 weeks, patients received intravenous atezolizumab 1,200 mg, beginning 2014. Between 0 and 3 chemotherapy regimens preceded treatment for each patient.

Patients' urothelial carcinoma was locally advanced or metastatic. This CDR3 region has 15 residues. Per the germline V gene, CDR1 is SEHNR and CDR2 is FQNEAQ (reference sequence). Between the trimmed V and J ends, which lost 1 base and 7 bases, there was a span of 13 bases. This clone was detected only once. Its antigen is still unknown. Data came from immunoSEQ multiplex PCR; TCRdb stores just in-frame clones and leaves some out. The sample has about 22,000 clones, roughly 90% seen once; the top ten hold 15% to 20%. Study-level points and caveats: Tumor-associated clones in the blood of durable-benefit patients grew more at 3 weeks.

This rearrangement joins TRBV7-9 to TRBJ1-4; a weak D match, TRBD1 (6 bases). The origin of this receptor is a woman aged 55-69 years with urothelial cancer. The sample in question was PBMCs, obtained around atezolizumab (anti-PD-L1) treatment. CDR3 loop: CASSLVDPGAEKLFF. CDR3 DNA sequence: TGTGCCAGCAGCTTAGTAGACCCAGGGGCTGAAAAACTGTTTTTT.